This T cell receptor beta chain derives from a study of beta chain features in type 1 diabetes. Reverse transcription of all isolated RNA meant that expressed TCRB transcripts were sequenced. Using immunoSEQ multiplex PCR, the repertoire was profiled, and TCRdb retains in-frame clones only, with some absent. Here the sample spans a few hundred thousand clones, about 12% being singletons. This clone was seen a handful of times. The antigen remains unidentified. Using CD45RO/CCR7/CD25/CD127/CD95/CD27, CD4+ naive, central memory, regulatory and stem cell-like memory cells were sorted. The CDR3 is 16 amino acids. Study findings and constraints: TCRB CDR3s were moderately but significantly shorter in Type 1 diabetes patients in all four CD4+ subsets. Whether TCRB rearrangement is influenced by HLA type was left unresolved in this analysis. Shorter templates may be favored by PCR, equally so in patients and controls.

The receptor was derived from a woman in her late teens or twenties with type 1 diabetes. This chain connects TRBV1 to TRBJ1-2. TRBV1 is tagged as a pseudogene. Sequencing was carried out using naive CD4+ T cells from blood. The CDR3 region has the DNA TGCACCAGCAGCCCATACTCACGGGAATTTCACTATGGCTACACCTTC. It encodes CTSSPYSREFHYGYTF.